The 8 T cell receptor beta chains reported below all come from one sample, sequenced in a study of CXCR3-negative and CXCR3-positive naive CD8 T cells (dated by TCRdb to about 2019). What the authors observed across the whole study: TRB CDR3s from CXCR3-positive naive cells showed higher hydrophobicity (lower Kidera factor 4), lower energy, and higher strength and volume indices than CXCR3-negative naive cells.

Sequenced on a NextSeq 550. The Human TCR Profiling Kit (MiLaboratory) was used to make UMI-labeled 5' RACE TRB cDNA libraries. Each CDR3 protein sequence appears as one entry after TCRdb reprocessed the reads, and no DNA is included. The table kept for this sample lists 120,000 to 150,000 distinct CDR3 sequences. About 0.27% of the sample belongs to the ten largest clones. For these receptors, no antigen is known. The sequencing input was naive CXCR3+ CD8+ T cells from blood. The sample's cell subset or site label, decoded: CD45RO-CCR7+CD27+CD95- naive CD8+ T cells expressing CXCR3 (TNR3+). The source of these receptors is a human donor in good health. Some clones in this sample may be carry-over from other donors' samples.

The chain recombines TRBV20-1 with TRBJ1-2; TCRdb gives TRBD1 as the D gene, but with no DNA this cannot be confirmed. The germline gives CDR1 DFQATT, CDR2 SNEGSKA (reference sequence). The CDR3 runs 13 residues. CDR3 in amino acids: CSAMGPGTAGYTF.

This chain joins TRBV6-2 or TRBV6-3 and TRBJ1-1. In germline, CDR1 is MNHEY, CDR2 SVGEGT. This CDR3 is built from 12 residues. This chain's CDR3 is CASSYGRTEAFF.

J is TRBJ2-1 and V is TRBV7-9; TCRdb designates TRBD2, a call that cannot be tested without DNA. This CDR3 is built from 15 residues. CDR1 and CDR2 from the germline V gene are SEHNR and FQNEAQ (reference sequence). CDR3 loop: CASSPTTSGGAGQFF.

J is TRBJ2-1 and V is TRBV29-1; TCRdb indicates TRBD1, and absent DNA this call remains unverified. Germline loops: CDR1 SQVTM, CDR2 ANQGSEA. The CDR3 runs 15 residues. CDR3 sequence reads: CSVEHRAGSYNEQFF.

The chain combines TRBV7-6 with TRBJ2-1. The CDR3 runs 14 residues. Per germline, CDR1 SGHVS and CDR2 FNYEAQ. This CDR3 is CASSLEVGSHEQFF.

The rearrangement links TRBV30 to TRBJ1-2. Germline CDR1 GTSNPN, CDR2 SVGIG (reference sequence). The CDR3 length is 12 residues. The CDR3 is CAWSVVGSRDTF.

The CDR3 sequence: CSARGRGSYEQYF. The chain couples TRBV20-1 to TRBJ2-7. Germline CDR1 DFQATT, CDR2 SNEGSKA (reference sequence). The CDR3 spans 13 residues.

The chain combines TRBV12-3 or TRBV12-4 with TRBJ1-2. The CDR3 contains 13 residues. The CDR3: CASTLGDTYGYTF.